Only a few counts were recorded for the clone carrying this T cell receptor (beta chain). These data originate in a study of shared clonotypes between healthy human individuals. The deep-level immunoSEQ assay was used. Profiled with immunoSEQ multiplex PCR; TCRdb holds only in-frame clones, not every one. The sample holds hundreds of thousands of clones, around 81% seen once. Germline CDR1 and CDR2: MDHEN and SYDVKM. CDR3 length equals 17 residues. V lost 3 bases to trimming and J lost 4 bases; unmatched junction nucleotides: 8. The sequenced sample was PBMCs. This receptor was obtained from a woman in her 40s in good health. Some clones in this sample may be carry-over from other donors' samples. The chain links TRBV28 to TRBJ2-1; 11 bases are shared with TRBD2. CDR3 nucleotide sequence: TGTGCCAGCAGTTTCGAGGGGCGGACTAGCGGGTACAATGAGCAGTTCTTC. Protein: CASSFEGRTSGYNEQFF. Filled out from reference TRBV28 and TRBJ2-1, the complete variable domain reads DVKVTQSSRYLVKRTGEKVFLECVQDMDHENMFWYRQDPGLGLRLIYFSYDVKMKEKGDIPEGYSVSREKKERFSLILESASTNQTSMYLCASSFEGRTSGYNEQFFGPGTRLTVL.